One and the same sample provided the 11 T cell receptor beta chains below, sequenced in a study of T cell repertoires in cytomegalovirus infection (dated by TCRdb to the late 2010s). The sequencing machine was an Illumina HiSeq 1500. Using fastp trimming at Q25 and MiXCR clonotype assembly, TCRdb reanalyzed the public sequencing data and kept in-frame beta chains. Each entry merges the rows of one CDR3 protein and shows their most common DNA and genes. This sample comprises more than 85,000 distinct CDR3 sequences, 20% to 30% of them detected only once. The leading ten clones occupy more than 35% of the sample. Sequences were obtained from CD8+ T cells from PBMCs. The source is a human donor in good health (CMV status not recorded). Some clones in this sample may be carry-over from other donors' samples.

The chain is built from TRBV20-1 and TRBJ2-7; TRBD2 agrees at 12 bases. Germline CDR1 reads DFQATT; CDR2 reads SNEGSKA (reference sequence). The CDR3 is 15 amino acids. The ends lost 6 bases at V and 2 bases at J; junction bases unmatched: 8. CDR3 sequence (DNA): TGCAGTGCCGCCACCGGACTAGCGGGGCCCTACGAGCAGTACTTC. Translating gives CSAATGLAGPYEQYF.

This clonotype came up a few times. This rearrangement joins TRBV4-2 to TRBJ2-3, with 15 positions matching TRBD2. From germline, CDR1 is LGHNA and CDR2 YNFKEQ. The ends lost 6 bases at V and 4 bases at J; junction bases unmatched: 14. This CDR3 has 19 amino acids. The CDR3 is CASRGFNGLAGGPSDTQYF. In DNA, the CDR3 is TGTGCCAGCAGGGGTTTTAACGGACTAGCGGGGGGGCCGTCAGATACGCAGTATTTT.

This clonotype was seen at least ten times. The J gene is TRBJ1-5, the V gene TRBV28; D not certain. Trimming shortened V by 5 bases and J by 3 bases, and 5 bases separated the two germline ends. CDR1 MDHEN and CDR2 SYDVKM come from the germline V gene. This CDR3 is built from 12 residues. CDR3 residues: CASSTANQPQHF. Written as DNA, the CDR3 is TGTGCCAGCAGTACCGCCAATCAGCCCCAGCATTTT. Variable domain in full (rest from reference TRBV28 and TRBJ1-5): DVKVTQSSRYLVKRTGEKVFLECVQDMDHENMFWYRQDPGLGLRLIYFSYDVKMKEKGDIPEGYSVSREKKERFSLILESASTNQTSMYLCASSTANQPQHFGDGTRLSIL.

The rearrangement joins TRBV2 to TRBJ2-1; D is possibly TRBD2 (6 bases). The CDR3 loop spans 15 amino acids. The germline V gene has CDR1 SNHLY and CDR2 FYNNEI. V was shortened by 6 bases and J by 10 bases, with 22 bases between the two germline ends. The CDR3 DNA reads TGTGCCAGCAGGGGCACAACCTTACTAGCAAACGAGCAGTTCTTC. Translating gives CASRGTTLLANEQFF.

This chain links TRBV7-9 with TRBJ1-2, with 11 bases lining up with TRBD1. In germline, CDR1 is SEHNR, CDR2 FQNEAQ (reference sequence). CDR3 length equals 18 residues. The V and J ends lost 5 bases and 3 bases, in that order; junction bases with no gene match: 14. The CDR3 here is CASSPEGRTGGADYGYTF. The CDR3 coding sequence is TGTGCCAGCAGCCCAGAGGGTAGGACAGGGGGCGCCGACTATGGCTACACCTTC.

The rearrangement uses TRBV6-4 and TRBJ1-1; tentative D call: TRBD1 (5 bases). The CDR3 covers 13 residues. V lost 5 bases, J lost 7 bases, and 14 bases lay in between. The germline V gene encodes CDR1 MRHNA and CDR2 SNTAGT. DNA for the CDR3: TGTGCCAGCAGTTACGGGACGGAGGATGAAGCTTTCTTT. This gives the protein CASSYGTEDEAFF.

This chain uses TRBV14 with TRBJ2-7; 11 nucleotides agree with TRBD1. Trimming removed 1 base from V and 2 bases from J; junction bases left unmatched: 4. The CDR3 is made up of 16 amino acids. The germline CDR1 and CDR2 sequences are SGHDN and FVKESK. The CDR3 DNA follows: TGTGCCAGCAGCCAAGCCGAGGACAGGGGGCCCTACGAGCAGTACTTC. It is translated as CASSQAEDRGPYEQYF.

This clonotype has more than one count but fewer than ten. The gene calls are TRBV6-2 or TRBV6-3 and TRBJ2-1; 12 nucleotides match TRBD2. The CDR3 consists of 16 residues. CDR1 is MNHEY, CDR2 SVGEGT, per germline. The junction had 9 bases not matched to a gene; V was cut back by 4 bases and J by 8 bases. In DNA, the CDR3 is TGTGCCAGCAGTTCACTAGCGGGGGGTGGAGGGGATGAGCAGTTCTTC. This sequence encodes CASSSLAGGGGDEQFF.

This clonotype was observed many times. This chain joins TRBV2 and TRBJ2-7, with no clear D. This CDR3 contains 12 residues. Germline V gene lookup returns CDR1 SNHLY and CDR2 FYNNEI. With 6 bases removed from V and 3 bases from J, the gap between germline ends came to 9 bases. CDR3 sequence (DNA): TGTGCCAGCAGCGCGAATTTCTACGAGCAGTACTTC. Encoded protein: CASSANFYEQYF.

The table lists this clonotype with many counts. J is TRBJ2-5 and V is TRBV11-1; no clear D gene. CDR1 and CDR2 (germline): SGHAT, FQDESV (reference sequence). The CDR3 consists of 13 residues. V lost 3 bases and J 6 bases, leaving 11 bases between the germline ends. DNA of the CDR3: TGTGCCAGCAGCTTGTCGGGCGAAAAGACCCAGTACTTC. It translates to CASSLSGEKTQYF.

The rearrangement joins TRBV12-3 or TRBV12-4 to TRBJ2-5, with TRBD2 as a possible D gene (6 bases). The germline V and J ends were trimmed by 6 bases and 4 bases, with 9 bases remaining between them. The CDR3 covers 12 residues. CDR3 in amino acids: CASRWGVETQYF. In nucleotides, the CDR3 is TGTGCCAGCAGGTGGGGGGTAGAGACCCAGTACTTC.